A selection of T cell receptor beta chains follows, all from one sample in a study of beta chain features in type 1 diabetes. The assay was immunoSEQ multiplex PCR, and TCRdb's table has in-frame clones only and misses some. The sample gives approximately 160,000 clones, just over 9% of which show up once; over 2% is in the top ten. Sequencing was carried out using central memory CD4+ T cells from blood. These receptors all come from a woman under 30 in good health. CDR3s include the opening cysteine and the closing phenylalanine or tryptophan. Each record gives: V gene, D gene, J gene, clone size, CDR3 length, CDR3 protein. D genes are given only for firm matches. For some rows the clone size is stated as once, few or many, or as a class when expanded; others skip it.

TRBV5-1	TRBD2	TRBJ2-7	few	14	CASSPGGEGTGQYF
TRBV30	.	TRBJ2-7	.	15	CAWSVLGQAIYEQYF
TRBV4-2	.	TRBJ1-2	.	14	CASSHGQPYYGYTF
TRBV18	TRBD1	TRBJ2-7	few	16	CASSPPKGQVRYEQYF
TRBV30	TRBD1	TRBJ2-7	few	13	CAWEGQGTYEQYF
TRBV2	TRBD1	TRBJ2-1	.	13	CAGDRGLGNEQFF
TRBV11-2	.	TRBJ1-5	.	13	CASSLARDQPQHF
TRBV2	TRBD2	TRBJ2-5	few	16	CASSESPSGGQETQYF
TRBV7-9	.	TRBJ1-3	.	14	CASSSLQGGNTIYF
TRBV9	.	TRBJ2-2	.	12	CASSVASGELFF
TRBV30	.	TRBJ2-7	.	14	CAAETGLGPYEQYF
TRBV2	.	TRBJ1-3	.	14	CASSVPRSGNTIYF
TRBV27	.	TRBJ1-5	.	14	CASSYEGRDQPQHF
TRBV27	TRBD1	TRBJ2-5	.	13	CASSWTIQGDQYF
TRBV30	.	TRBJ2-5	.	14	CAWGYKQVQETQYF